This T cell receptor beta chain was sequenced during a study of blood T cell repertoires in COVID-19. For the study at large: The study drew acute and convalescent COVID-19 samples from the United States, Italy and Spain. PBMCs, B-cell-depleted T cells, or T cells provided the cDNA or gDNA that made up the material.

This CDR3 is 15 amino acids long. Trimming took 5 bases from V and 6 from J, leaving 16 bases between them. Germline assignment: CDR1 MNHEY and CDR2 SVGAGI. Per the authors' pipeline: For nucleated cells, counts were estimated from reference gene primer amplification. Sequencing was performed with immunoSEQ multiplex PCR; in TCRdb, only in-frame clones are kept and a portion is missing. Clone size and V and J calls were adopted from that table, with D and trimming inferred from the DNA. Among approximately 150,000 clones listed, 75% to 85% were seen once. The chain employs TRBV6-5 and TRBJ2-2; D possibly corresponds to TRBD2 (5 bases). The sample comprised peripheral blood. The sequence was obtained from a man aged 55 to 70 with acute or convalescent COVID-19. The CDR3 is CASSPRGGWPGELFF. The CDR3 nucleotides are TGTGCCAGCAGTCCCCGAGGAGGTTGGCCCGGGGAGCTGTTTTTT.